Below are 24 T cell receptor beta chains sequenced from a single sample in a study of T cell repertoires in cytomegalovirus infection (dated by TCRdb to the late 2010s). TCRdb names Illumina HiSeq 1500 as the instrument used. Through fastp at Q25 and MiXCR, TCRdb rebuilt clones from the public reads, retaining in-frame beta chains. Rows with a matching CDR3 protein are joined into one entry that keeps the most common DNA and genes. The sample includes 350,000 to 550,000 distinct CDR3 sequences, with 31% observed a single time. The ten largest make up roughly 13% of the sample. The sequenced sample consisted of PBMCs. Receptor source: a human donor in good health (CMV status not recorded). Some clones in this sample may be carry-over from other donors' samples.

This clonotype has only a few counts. In DNA form, the CDR3 reads TGTGCCAGTAGTATAGCGTCCAAACCGTACGAGCAGTACTTC. Its protein is CASSIASKPYEQYF. This sequence joins TRBV19 and TRBJ2-7; D call uncertain. This CDR3 has 14 amino acids. The germline V gene has CDR1 LNHDA and CDR2 SQIVND (reference sequence). V was pared by 1 base and J by 4 bases, with 11 bases between.

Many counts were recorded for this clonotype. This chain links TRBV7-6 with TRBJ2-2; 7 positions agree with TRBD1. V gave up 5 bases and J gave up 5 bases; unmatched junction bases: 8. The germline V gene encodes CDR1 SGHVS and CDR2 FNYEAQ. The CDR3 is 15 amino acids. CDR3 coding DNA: TGTGCCAGCAGCCGGAGACAGGGTGGAACCGGGGAGCTGTTTTTT. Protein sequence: CASSRRQGGTGELFF.

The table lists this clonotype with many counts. In DNA form, the CDR3 reads TGTGCCAGCAGTTACTGGCGGGGGACAGGGGAAAAACTGTTTTTT. Amino acid sequence: CASSYWRGTGEKLFF. The J gene is TRBJ1-4, the V gene TRBV6-5; 9 bases align to TRBD1. The CDR3 has 15 residues. The germline CDR1 and CDR2 sequences are MNHEY and SVGAGI. The J segment lost 8 bases and the V segment lost 1 base, leaving 5 bases of the junction unmatched.

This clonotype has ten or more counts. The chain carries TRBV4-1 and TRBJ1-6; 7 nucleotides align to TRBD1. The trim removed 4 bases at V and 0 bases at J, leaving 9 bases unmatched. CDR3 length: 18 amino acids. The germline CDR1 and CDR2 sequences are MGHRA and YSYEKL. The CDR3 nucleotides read TGCGCCAGCAGCCCATCCCCGGGACAGAGCTCCTATAATTCACCCCTCCACTTT. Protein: CASSPSPGQSSYNSPLHF.

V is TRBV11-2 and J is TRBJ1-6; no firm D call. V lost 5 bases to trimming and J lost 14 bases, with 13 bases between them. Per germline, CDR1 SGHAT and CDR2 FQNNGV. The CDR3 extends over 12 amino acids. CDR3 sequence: CASSRRLEALHF. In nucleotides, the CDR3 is TGTGCCAGCAGCCGTAGACTCGAGGCCCTCCACTTT.

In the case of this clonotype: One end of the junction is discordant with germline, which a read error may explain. The CDR3 nucleotides read TGCACCAGCAGCCACCACGCTAGCGGAACCTTCTACGAGCAGTACTTC. Translated, it gives CTSSHHASGTFYEQYF. This rearrangement joins TRBV4-3 to TRBJ2-7; 7 bases align to TRBD2. The CDR3 length is 16 residues. Germline-derived CDR1 and CDR2 are LGHNA and YSLEER.

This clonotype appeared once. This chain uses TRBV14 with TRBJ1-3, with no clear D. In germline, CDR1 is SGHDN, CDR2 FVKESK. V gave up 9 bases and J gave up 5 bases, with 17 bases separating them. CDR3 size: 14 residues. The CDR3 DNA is TGTGCCAGGAGCAAAGCCTACCCGAGAAACACCATATATTTT. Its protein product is CARSKAYPRNTIYF.

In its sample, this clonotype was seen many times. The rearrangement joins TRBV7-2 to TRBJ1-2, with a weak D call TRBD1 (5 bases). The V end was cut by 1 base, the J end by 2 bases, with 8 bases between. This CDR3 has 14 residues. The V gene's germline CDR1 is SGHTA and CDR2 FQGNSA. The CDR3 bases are TGTGCCAGCAGCTTAGGTGCAGGGAACTATGGCTACACCTTC. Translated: CASSLGAGNYGYTF.

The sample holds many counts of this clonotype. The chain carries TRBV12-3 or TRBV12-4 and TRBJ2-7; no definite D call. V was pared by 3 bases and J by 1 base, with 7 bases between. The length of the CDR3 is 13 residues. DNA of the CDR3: TGTGCCAGCAGTTTTGTCAAATCCTACGAGCAGTACTTC. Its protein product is CASSFVKSYEQYF.

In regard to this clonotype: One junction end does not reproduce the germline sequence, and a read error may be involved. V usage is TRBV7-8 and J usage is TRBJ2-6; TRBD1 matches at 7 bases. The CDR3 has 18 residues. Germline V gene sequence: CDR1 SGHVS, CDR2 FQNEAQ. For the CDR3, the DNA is TGTTCCAGCAGCTTAGGTCAACAGGGGTCGACTGTGGCCAACGTCCTGCCTTTC. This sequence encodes CSSSLGQQGSTVANVLPF.

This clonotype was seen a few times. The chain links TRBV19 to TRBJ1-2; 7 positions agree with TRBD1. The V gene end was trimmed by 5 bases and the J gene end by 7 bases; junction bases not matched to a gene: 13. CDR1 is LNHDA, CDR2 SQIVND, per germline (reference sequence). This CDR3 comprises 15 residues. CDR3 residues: CASSPAVGGQFGYTF. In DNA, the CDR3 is TGTGCCAGTAGTCCAGCTGTAGGGGGCCAGTTTGGCTACACCTTC.

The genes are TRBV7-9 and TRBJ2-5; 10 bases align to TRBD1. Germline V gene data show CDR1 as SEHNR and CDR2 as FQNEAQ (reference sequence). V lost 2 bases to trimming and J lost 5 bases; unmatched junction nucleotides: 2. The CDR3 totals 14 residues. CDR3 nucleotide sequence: TGTGCCAGCAGCTTACGGACAGGGGGGGAGACCCAGTACTTC. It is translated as CASSLRTGGETQYF.

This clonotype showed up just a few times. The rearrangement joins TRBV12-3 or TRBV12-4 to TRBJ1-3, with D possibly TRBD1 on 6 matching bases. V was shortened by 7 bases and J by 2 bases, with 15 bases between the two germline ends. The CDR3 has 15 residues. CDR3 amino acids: CASNPVGATGNTIYF. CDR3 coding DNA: TGTGCCAGCAACCCGGTGGGGGCGACTGGAAACACCATATATTTT.

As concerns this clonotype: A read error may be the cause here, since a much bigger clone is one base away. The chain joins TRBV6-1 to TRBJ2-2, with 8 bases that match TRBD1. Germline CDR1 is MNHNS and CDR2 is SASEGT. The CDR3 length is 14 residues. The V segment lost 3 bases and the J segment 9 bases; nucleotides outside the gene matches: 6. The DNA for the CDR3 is TGTGCCAGCAGTGACAGGGGGCATCCCTGGGAGCTGTTTTTT. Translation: CASSDRGHPWELFF.

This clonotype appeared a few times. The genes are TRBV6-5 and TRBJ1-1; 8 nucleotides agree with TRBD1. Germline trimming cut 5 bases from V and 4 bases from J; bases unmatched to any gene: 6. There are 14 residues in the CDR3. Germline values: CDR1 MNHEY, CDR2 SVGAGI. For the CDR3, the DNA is TGTGCCAGCAGTGTAGACAGGGGTGGCACTGAAGCTTTCTTT. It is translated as CASSVDRGGTEAFF.

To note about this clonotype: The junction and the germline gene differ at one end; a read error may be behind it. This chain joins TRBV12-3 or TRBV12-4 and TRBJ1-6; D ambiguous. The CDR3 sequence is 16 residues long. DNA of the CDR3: TGTACCAGCAGTCGCCGATCCAGCTCCTATAATTCACCCCTCCACTTT. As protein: CTSSRRSSSYNSPLHF.

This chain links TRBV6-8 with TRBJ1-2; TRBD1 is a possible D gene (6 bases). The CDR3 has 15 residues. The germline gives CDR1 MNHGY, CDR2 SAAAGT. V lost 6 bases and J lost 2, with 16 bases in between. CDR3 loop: CASRKPQGPNYGYTF. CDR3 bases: TGTGCCAGCAGAAAACCACAGGGACCCAACTATGGCTACACCTTC.

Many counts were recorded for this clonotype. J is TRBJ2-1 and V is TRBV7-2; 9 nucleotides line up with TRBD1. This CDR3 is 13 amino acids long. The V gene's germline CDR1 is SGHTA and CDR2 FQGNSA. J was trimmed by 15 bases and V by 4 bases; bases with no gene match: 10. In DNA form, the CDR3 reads TGTGCCAGCAGCTCGAGGGGGTGGGACAGGGTGTTCTTC. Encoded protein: CASSSRGWDRVFF.

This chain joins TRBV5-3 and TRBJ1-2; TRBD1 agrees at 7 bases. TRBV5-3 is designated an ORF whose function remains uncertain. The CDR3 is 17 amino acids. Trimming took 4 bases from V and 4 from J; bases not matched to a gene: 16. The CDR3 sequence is CARSHKSPGTETYGYTF. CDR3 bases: TGTGCCAGAAGCCACAAATCCCCCGGGACAGAAACCTATGGCTACACCTTC.

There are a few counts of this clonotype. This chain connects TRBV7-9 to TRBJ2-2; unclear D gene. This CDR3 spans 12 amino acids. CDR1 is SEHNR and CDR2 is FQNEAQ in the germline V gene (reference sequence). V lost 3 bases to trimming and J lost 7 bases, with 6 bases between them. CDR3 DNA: TGTGCCAGCAGCTTTGATGGCGGGGAGCTGTTTTTT. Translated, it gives CASSFDGGELFF.

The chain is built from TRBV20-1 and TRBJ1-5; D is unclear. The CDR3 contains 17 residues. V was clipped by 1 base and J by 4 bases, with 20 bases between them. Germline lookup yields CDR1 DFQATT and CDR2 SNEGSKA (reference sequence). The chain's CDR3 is CSARGEGVGSRNQPQHF. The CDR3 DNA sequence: TGCAGTGCTAGAGGGGAGGGTGTAGGGTCCCGTAATCAGCCCCAGCATTTT.

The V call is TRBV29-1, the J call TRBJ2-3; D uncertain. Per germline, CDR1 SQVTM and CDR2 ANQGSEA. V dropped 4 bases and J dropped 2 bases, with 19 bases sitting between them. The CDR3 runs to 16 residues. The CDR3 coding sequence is TGCAGCGTTGCCGGTACCGGCAGTACCTTCACAGATACGCAGTATTTT. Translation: CSVAGTGSTFTDTQYF.

CDR3 region: CASKVWEGSTDTQYF. In DNA form, the CDR3 reads TGTGCCAGCAAGGTCTGGGAGGGGTCCACAGATACGCAGTATTTT. The chain uses TRBV27 and TRBJ2-3; 7 nucleotides align to TRBD2. This CDR3 has 15 amino acids. Germline CDR1 MNHEY, CDR2 SMNVEV (reference sequence). Germline trimming cut 7 bases from V and 2 bases from J; bases unmatched to any gene: 9.

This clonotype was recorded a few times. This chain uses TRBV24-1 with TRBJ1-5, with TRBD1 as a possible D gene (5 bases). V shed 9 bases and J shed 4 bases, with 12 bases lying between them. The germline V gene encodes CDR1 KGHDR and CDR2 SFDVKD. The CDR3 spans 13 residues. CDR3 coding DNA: TGTGCCACCTCTACAGGAGGAAATCAGCCCCAGCATTTT. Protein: CATSTGGNQPQHF.